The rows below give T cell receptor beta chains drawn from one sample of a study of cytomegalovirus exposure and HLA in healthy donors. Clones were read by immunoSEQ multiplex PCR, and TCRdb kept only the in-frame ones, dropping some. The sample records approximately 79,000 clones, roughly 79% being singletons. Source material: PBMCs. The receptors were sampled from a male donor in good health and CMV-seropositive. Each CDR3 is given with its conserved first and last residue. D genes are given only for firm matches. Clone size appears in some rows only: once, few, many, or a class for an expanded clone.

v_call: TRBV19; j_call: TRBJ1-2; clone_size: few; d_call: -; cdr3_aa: CASSPGGGGIYGYTF; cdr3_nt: TGTGCCAGTAGTCCCGGGGGGGGCGGAATCTATGGCTACACCTTC
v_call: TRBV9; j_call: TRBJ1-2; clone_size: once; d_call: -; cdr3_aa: CASSEGGATGGYTF; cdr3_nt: TGTGCCAGCAGCGAGGGGGGGGCGACGGGGGGCTACACCTTC
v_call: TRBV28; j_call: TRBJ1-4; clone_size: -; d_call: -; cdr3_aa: CASSGGHLFF; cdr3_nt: TGTGCCAGCAGTGGGGGACATCTGTTTTTT
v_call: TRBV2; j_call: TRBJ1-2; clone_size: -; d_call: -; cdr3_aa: CASRKTSVSNYGYTF; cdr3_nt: TGTGCCAGCAGGAAAACCAGCGTCTCTAACTATGGCTACACCTTC
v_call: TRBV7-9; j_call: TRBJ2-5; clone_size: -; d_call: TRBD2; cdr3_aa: CASSLDPFAGGPNF; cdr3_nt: TGTGCCAGCAGCTTAGACCCGTTTGCGGGGGGGCCCAACTTC
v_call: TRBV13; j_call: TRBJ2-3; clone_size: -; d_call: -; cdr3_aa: CASSATGNWTQYF; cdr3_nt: TGTGCCAGCAGCGCTACCGGGAACTGGACGCAGTATTTT
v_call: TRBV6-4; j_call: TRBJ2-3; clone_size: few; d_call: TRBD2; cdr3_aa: CASSAGTSGSEGTDTQYF; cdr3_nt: TGTGCCAGCAGTGCCGGGACTAGCGGGAGTGAGGGCACAGATACGCAGTATTTT
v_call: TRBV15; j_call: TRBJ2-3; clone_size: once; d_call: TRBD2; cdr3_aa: CATRASGNTDTQYF; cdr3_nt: TGTGCCACCAGGGCTAGCGGAAACACAGATACGCAGTATTTT
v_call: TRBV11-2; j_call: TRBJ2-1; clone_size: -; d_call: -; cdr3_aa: CASSLSAAVGNEQFF; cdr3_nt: TGTGCCAGCAGCTTATCAGCGGCGGTTGGGAATGAGCAGTTCTTC
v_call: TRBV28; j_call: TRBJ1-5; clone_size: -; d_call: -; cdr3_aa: CASSLKGEPNQPQHF; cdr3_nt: TGTGCCAGCAGTTTAAAGGGAGAACCGAATCAGCCCCAGCATTTT
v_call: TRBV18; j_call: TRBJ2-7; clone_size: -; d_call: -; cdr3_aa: CASSPAPSSLQYEQYF; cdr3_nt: TGTGCCAGCTCACCCGCCCCCTCTAGCTTGCAATACGAGCAGTACTTC
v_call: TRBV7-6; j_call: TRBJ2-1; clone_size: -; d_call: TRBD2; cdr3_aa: CASSLSGNYNEQFF; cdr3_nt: TGTGCCAGCAGCCTTAGCGGGAACTACAATGAGCAGTTCTTC
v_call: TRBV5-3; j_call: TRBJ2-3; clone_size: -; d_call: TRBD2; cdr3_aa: CARSSDGLRGGHTDTQYF; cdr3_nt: TGTGCCAGAAGCTCCGACGGGTTGCGGGGGGGCCACACAGATACGCAGTATTTT
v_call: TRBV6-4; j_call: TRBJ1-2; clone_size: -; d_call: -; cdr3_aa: CASSYGGYGYTF; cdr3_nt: TGTGCCAGCAGTTACGGGGGCTATGGCTACACCTTC
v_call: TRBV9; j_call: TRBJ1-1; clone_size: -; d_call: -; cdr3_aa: CASTKSGMNTEAFF; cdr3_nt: TGTGCCAGCACAAAAAGCGGCATGAACACTGAAGCTTTCTTT
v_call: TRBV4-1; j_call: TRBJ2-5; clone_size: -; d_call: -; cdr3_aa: CASSQDGSASGTQYF; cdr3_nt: TGCGCCAGCAGCCAAGATGGGTCCGCATCAGGGACCCAGTACTTC
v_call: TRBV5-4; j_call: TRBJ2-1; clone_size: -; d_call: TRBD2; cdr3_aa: CASSLGSSGREKQFF; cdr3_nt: TGTGCCAGCAGCTTGGGGTCTAGCGGGAGGGAAAAGCAGTTCTTC
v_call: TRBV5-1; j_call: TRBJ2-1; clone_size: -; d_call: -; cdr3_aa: CASSLASSRSYNEQFF; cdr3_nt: TGCGCCAGCAGCTTGGCCTCTAGCCGCTCCTACAATGAGCAGTTCTTC
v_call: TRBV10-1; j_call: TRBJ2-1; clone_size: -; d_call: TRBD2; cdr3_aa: CASSLRWGLALSREQFF; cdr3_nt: TGCGCCAGCAGCTTACGTTGGGGACTAGCTCTCTCGCGTGAGCAGTTCTTC
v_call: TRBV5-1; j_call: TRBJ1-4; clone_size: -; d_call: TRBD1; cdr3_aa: CASRIGTGSLATNEKLFF; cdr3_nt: TGCGCGAGCCGGATCGGGACAGGATCCTTGGCAACTAATGAAAAACTGTTTTTT
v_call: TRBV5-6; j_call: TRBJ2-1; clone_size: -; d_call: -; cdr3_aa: CASSFSASDEQFF; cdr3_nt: TGTGCCAGCAGCTTTTCGGCTAGCGATGAGCAGTTCTTC
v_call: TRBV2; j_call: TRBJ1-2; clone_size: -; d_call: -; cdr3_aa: CASSEAATRNYGYTF; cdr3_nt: TGTGCCAGCAGTGAAGCCGCGACAAGGAACTATGGCTACACCTTC
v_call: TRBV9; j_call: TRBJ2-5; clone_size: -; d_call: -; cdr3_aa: CASSVTQVAPETQYF; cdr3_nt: TGTGCCAGCAGCGTGACTCAAGTTGCCCCGGAGACCCAGTACTTC
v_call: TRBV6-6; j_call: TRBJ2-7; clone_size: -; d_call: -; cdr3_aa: CASSYSRQDNSEQYF; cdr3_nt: TGTGCCAGCAGTTACTCCCGGCAGGACAATTCCGAGCAGTACTTC
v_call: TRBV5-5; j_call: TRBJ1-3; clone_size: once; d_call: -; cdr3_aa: CASSLAGTGNTIYF; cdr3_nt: TGTGCCAGCAGCTTGGCGGGAACTGGAAACACCATATATTTT
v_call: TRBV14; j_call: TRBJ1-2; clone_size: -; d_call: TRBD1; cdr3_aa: CASSQASGGHGYTF; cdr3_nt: TGTGCCAGCAGCCAAGCGTCAGGGGGCCATGGCTACACCTTC
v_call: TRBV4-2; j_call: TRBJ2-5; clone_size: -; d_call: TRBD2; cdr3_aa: CASSLQRGGQETQYF; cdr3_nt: TGTGCCAGCAGCCTTCAGCGGGGAGGCCAAGAGACCCAGTACTTC
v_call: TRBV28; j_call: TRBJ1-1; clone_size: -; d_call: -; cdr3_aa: CASRPGSTGVNTEAFF; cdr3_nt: TGTGCCAGCCGTCCGGGTTCAACGGGGGTGAACACTGAAGCTTTCTTT
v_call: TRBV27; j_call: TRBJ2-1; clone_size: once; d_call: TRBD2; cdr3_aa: CASSPLGSGGHNEQFF; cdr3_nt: TGTGCCAGCAGTCCCCTGGGCAGCGGGGGCCACAATGAGCAGTTCTTC
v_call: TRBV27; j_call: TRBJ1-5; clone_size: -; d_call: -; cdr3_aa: CASSSGVHQPQHF; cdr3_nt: TGTGCCAGCAGTTCGGGAGTACATCAGCCCCAGCATTTT
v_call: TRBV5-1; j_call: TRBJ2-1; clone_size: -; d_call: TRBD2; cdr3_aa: CASSPSGRKYNEQFF; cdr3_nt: TGCGCCAGCAGCCCTAGCGGGAGGAAGTACAATGAGCAGTTCTTC
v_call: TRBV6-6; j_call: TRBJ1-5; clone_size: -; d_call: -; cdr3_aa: CASSRETGNQPQHF; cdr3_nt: TGTGCCAGCAGTCGAGAGACAGGCAATCAGCCCCAGCATTTT
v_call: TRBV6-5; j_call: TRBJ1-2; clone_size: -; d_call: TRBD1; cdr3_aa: CASKPSTGGYGYTF; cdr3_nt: TGTGCCAGCAAACCTTCGACAGGGGGCTATGGCTACACCTTC
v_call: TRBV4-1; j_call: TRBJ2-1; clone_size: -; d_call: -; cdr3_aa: CASSQDRSSGEIRNEQFF; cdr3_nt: TGCGCCAGCAGCCAAGATCGGTCCAGCGGAGAGATTAGGAATGAGCAGTTCTTC
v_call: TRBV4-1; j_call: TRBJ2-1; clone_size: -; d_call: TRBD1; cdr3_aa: CASSQMTGSNEQFF; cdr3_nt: TGCGCCAGCAGCCAAATGACAGGGTCCAATGAGCAGTTCTTC
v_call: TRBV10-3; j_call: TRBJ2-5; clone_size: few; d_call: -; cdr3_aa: CAISAGGGGQETQYF; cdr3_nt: TGTGCCATCAGTGCGGGAGGAGGGGGCCAAGAGACCCAGTACTTC
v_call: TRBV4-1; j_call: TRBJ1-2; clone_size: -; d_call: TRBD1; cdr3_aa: CASSQDVGTVNYGYTF; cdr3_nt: TGCGCCAGCAGCCAAGATGTGGGGACAGTTAACTATGGCTACACCTTC
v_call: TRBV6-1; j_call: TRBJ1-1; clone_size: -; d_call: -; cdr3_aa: CASSRGGWGNTEAFF; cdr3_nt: TGTGCCAGCAGCCGGGGGGGTTGGGGAAACACTGAAGCTTTCTTT
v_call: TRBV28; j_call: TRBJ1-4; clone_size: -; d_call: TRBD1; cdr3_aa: CASSLFDRVLGEKLFF; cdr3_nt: TGTGCCAGCAGTTTGTTTGACAGGGTACTCGGAGAAAAACTGTTTTTT
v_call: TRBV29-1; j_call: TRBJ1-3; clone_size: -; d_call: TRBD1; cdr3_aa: CSADRQGAIASGNTIYF; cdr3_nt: TGCAGCGCCGACAGGCAGGGGGCGATTGCTTCTGGAAACACCATATATTTT
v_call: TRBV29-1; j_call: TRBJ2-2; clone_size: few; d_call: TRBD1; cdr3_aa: CSVEGQRNTGELFF; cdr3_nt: TGCAGCGTTGAGGGACAGCGGAACACCGGGGAGCTGTTTTTT
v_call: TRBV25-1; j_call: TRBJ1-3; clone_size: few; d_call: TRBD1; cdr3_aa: CASSHRTGDSGNTIYF; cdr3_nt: TGTGCCAGCAGTCACAGGACAGGTGACTCTGGAAACACCATATATTTT
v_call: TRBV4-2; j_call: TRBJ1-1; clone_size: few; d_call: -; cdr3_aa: CASSQEQNTEAFF; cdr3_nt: TGTGCCAGCAGCCAAGAACAAAACACTGAAGCTTTCTTT
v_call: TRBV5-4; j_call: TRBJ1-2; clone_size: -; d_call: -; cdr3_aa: CASSSGAGNGYTF; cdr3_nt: TGTGCCAGCAGCTCCGGGGCGGGGAATGGCTACACCTTC
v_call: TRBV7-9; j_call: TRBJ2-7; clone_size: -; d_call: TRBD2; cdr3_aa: CASSLVTGGSYEQYF; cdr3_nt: TGTGCCAGCAGCTTAGTAACCGGGGGGTCCTACGAGCAGTACTTC
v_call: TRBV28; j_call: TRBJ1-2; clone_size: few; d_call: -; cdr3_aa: CASSFRVANYGYTF; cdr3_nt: TGTGCCAGCAGTTTCAGGGTCGCTAACTATGGCTACACCTTC
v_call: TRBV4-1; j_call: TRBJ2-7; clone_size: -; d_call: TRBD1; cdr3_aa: CASSQLRTGGYYEQYF; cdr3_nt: TGCGCCAGCAGCCAACTCCGGACAGGTGGTTACTACGAGCAGTACTTC
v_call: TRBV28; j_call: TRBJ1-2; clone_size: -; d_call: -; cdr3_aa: CASSLLGQILYGYTF; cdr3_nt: TGTGCCAGCAGTTTACTCGGACAGATCCTCTATGGCTACACCTTC
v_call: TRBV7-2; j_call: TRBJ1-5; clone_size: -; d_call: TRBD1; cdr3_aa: CASSLRGQGAGGNQPQHF; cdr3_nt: TGTGCCAGCAGCTTAAGGGGACAGGGGGCAGGTGGCAATCAGCCCCAGCATTTT
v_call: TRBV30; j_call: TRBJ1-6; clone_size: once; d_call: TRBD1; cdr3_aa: CAWNPQGVNNSPLHF; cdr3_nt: TGTGCCTGGAACCCGCAGGGGGTAAATAATTCACCCCTCCACTTT
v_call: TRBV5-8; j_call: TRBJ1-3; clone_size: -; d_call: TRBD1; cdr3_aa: CASSFTGTGGNTIYF; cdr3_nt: TGTGCCAGCAGCTTTACCGGGACAGGGGGAAACACCATATATTTT
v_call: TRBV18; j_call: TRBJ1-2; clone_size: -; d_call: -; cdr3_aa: CASSPIHSVSRPLGTPWIYGYTF; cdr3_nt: TGTGCCAGCTCACCGATCCACTCGGTTTCTCGACCCCTGGGGACACCTTGGATCTATGGCTACACCTTC
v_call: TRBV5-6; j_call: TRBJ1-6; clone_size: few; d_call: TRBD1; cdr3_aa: CASSQGAGNSPLHF; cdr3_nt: TGTGCCAGCAGCCAGGGGGCCGGCAATTCACCCCTCCACTTT